This is a list of T cell receptor beta chains from one sample in a study of CD8 T cells in ankylosing spondylitis. TCRdb passed the 5' RACE reads through MiXCR, listing each CDR3 protein once. The table has about 800,000 distinct CDR3 sequences, 10% to 15% seen once. Sequencing was performed on blood, either unsorted or a sorted T cell fraction (not recorded which). Source of these receptors: a male donor with ankylosing spondylitis. CDR3s include the opening cysteine and the closing phenylalanine or tryptophan. Each record gives: D gene, clone size, J gene, V gene, CDR3 DNA, CDR3 protein. D genes are given only for firm matches. The size of a clone is reported for some rows only, either as once, few or many, or as a class for expanded clones.

TRBD1 many TRBJ1-2 TRBV6-1 TGTGCCAGCAGTACCCGGGACAGGGAGAACTATGGCTACACCTTC CASSTRDRENYGYTF
TRBD2 NA TRBJ2-1 TRBV11-2 TGTGCCAGCAGCTCCCAGGCTAGCGGCTACAATGAGCAGTTCTTC CASSSQASGYNEQFF
NA NA TRBJ2-5 TRBV14 TGTGCCAGCAGCCATTGGGGCGTGGAGACCCAGTACTTC CASSHWGVETQYF
NA many TRBJ2-3 TRBV20-1 TGCAGTGCTAGAGTAGGATCTAGCACAGATACGCAGTATTTT CSARVGSSTDTQYF
TRBD1 few TRBJ2-3 TRBV7-8 TGTGCCAGCAGCCGAAGAAGGGGCCAGGGGGCTAGGAACACAGATACGCAGTATTTT CASSRRRGQGARNTDTQYF
TRBD1 NA TRBJ2-6 TRBV10-3 TGTGCCATCACAGGGGGTAAAGTCTCTGGGGCCAACGTCCTGACTTTC CAITGGKVSGANVLTF
TRBD2 few TRBJ2-2 TRBV2 TGTGCCAGCGGAACTAGCGGGGGGACCAACACCGGGGAGCTGTTTTTT CASGTSGGTNTGELFF
NA NA TRBJ2-7 TRBV20-1 TGCAGTGCTAGGTGGGGAGAGTACTTC CSARWGEYF
NA few TRBJ2-6 TRBV24-1 TGTGCCACCAGTGCCACTGGGGCCAACGTCCTGACTTTC CATSATGANVLTF
TRBD1 few TRBJ1-5 TRBV27 TGTGCCAGCAGTCGACAGGGGGCAGGGCAGCCCCAGCATTTT CASSRQGAGQPQHF
NA few TRBJ1-1 TRBV29-1 TGCAGCGTGACCCATCTTGGGACTGAAGCTTTCTTT CSVTHLGTEAFF
NA many TRBJ2-3 TRBV7-2 TGTGCCAGCAGCTTAGGCCCAGGGACTAGCACAGATACGCAGTATTTT CASSLGPGTSTDTQYF
NA many TRBJ1-4 TRBV29-1 TGCAGCGTTGTCGGGAAGGGAGCAACTAATGAAAAACTGTTTTTT CSVVGKGATNEKLFF
NA NA TRBJ1-4 TRBV7-7 TGTGCTAGCAGCTCCGGGTTATCGGAAAAACTGTTTTTT CASSSGLSEKLFF
NA many TRBJ2-1 TRBV20-1 TGCAGTGCTAGTGAGCGGTCCCTGTACAATGAGCAGTTCTTC CSASERSLYNEQFF
TRBD1 NA TRBJ2-1 TRBV28 TGTGCCAGCACCCCTCAGGGACAGTACACTGAGCAGTTCTTC CASTPQGQYTEQFF
TRBD1 few TRBJ1-2 TRBV5-1 TGCGCCAGCAGCTTCCCCGGGACAGGGGATGGCTACACCTTC CASSFPGTGDGYTF
TRBD2 NA TRBJ2-3 TRBV4-2 TGTGCCAGCAGCCAAGATCCCCTTCTAGCGGATAGCACAGATACGCAGTATTTT CASSQDPLLADSTDTQYF
NA few TRBJ1-5 TRBV12-3/TRBV12-4 TGTGCCAGCAGTGCAGGGGCCCCACGTAGCAATCAGCCCCAGCATTTT CASSAGAPRSNQPQHF
TRBD1 few TRBJ2-7 TRBV5-1 TGCGCCAGCAGGGGCGGTCTTGCGGGACAGGGTAACTACGAGCAGTACTTC CASRGGLAGQGNYEQYF
TRBD2 few TRBJ2-5 TRBV20-1 TGCAGTGCTAGGTCTCTAGCGGCGGAGACCCAGTACTTC CSARSLAAETQYF
NA NA TRBJ1-4 TRBV11-1 TGTGCCAGCAGCTTAGCTCCCGGAGGGGCCGGGACTCCTGAAAAACTGTTTTTT CASSLAPGGAGTPEKLFF
TRBD1 NA TRBJ1-2 TRBV7-2 TGTGCCAGCAGCCAGGACCGGGACAGTAACTATGGCTACACCTTC CASSQDRDSNYGYTF
TRBD2 NA TRBJ2-7 TRBV20-1 TGCAGTGCTAGAGATGTAGCGGGCGAGCAGTACTTC CSARDVAGEQYF
NA NA TRBJ2-7 TRBV20-1 TGCAGTGCTAGTCCTGGAAACGAGCAGTACTTC CSASPGNEQYF
NA NA TRBJ1-2 TRBV20-1 TGCAGTGCTAGAGCATCGATGAACTATGGCTACACCTTC CSARASMNYGYTF
NA NA TRBJ2-1 TRBV6-1 TGTGCCAGCAGCCCCGGGGGGCTGAGGGTCAATGAGCAGTTCTTC CASSPGGLRVNEQFF
TRBD2 NA TRBJ2-5 TRBV20-1 TGCAGTGCGGGGCGGGAGTCTGAGACCCAGTACTTC CSAGRESETQYF
NA NA TRBJ2-3 TRBV7-2 TGTGCCAGCAGCACCGTAGGGGGGGATTCGCAGTATTTT CASSTVGGDSQYF
NA many TRBJ2-2 TRBV5-1 TGTGCCAGCAGCCCGAACACCGGGGAGCTGTTTTTT CASSPNTGELFF
NA few TRBJ1-6 TRBV20-1 TGCAGTGCTAGAGAAAAGTATGCAGGGGTAGATTCACCCCTCCACTTT CSAREKYAGVDSPLHF
NA few TRBJ1-1 TRBV19 TGTGCCAGTACTACCGCAAAAGGAGCTTTCTTT CASTTAKGAFF
TRBD1 few TRBJ1-4 TRBV12-3/TRBV12-4 TGTGCCAGCAGTCGACAGGGACCTCTATTCGAAAAACTGTTTTTT CASSRQGPLFEKLFF
TRBD2 NA TRBJ2-1 TRBV6-5 TGTGCCAGCAGTTCCCCGGTCGGGGGGGCATGGCAGTTCTTC CASSSPVGGAWQFF
TRBD2 few TRBJ2-3 TRBV4-3 TGCGCCAGCAGCCGAGGACTAGTGTATACGCAGTATTTT CASSRGLVYTQYF
TRBD1 many TRBJ1-2 TRBV7-2 TGTGCCAGCAGCATGGACAGGGTTAGCGGCTACACCTTC CASSMDRVSGYTF
NA few TRBJ1-2 TRBV20-1 TGCAGTGCTCCCCCCCGGGGGACCCATAACTATGGCTACACCTTC CSAPPRGTHNYGYTF